The T cell receptor beta chain under discussion was sequenced for a study of T cell changes during pregnancy in multiple sclerosis. TCRdb's copy holds only in-frame clones and misses some; the assay was immunoSEQ multiplex PCR. The sample lists about 67,000 clones, about 91% occurring once. Germline assignment: CDR1 SEHNR and CDR2 FQNEAQ (reference sequence). The ends lost 5 bases at V and 5 bases at J; junction bases unmatched: 3. The CDR3 has 14 amino acids. The genes are TRBV7-9 and TRBJ2-3, with TRBD2 identical over 11 bases. This TCR was recovered from a female donor with multiple sclerosis, enrolled in a pregnancy study. The material sequenced was peripheral blood, taken in the first trimester of pregnancy. CDR3 amino acids: CASSLLAGVDTQYF. The CDR3 DNA reads as TGTGCCAGCAGCCTACTAGCGGGGGTAGATACGCAGTATTTT. The whole variable domain, filled in from reference TRBV7-9 and TRBJ2-3, reads DTGVSQNPRHKITKRGQNVTFRCDPISEHNRLYWYRQTLGQGPEFLTYFQNEAQLEKSRLLSDRFSAERPKGSFSTLEIQRTEQGDSAMYLCASSLLAGVDTQYFGPGTRLTVL.